Sequencing of this TCR beta chain was carried out in a study of cytomegalovirus exposure and HLA in healthy donors (dated by TCRdb to between 2016 and 2019). Looking at the study overall: An earlier analysis of approximately 550 of the donors reported about 290 Gb of sequence data and 100 million to 130 million unique TCR beta sequences from about 179 million T cells. High-throughput TCR immunosequencing, statistical association of individual TCRs with disease status, and machine learning were combined to predict cytomegalovirus infection status. The T cell repertoires of some 670 subjects were profiled by immunosequencing and related to cytomegalovirus serostatus. Alongside the repertoire data, information on donor age, sex, ethnicity and CMV serostatus was compiled. Typing coverage varied by locus: about 629-640 donors for A, B, C, DRB1 and DQB1; more than 500 for DQA1; about 570 for DPA1; approximately 470 for DPB1. Because of strong linkage in the cohort, roughly five DR-DQ haplotypes were treated as single units for association and clustering. All discovery cohort repertoires had been generated using a single sequencing platform. The study aimed to test whether cataloging public T cell receptors could reveal signatures of past pathogen exposure. In a later genetic analysis, genome-wide SNP genotypes for 398 of the 666 donors were used, and that subset was treated as a discovery cohort. To study patterns of TCR occurrence, a later analysis re-analyzed previously published TCR beta repertoires from around 670 donors and added high-resolution HLA genotyping. The genetic ancestry cluster associated with self-reported Caucasian donors included 81% of the 398 genotyped donors. In addition to the first cohort of approximately 650 subjects, a separate validation cohort of approximately 120 different subjects was used. An earlier analysis of approximately 500 of the donors applied high-throughput TCR beta sequencing to assess whether each TCR beta V gene segment acted as functional or pseudogenic. In the later analysis, no new phenotypic data were used to find candidate immune exposures; instead, reliance was placed on TCR beta sequences and their occurrence across donors. Among under 450 genotyped donors of the cohort, an average of around 240,000 unique TCR beta nucleotide sequences were sequenced per donor, about a sixth of them non-productive. Both class I and class II loci were covered by HLA typing, at four-digit resolution. An early release covering about 600 HLA-typed donors comprised around 300 gigabases of sequencing data and tens of millions of unique TCR sequences. What the work shows at the level of the full study, not this receptor alone: The authors suggested that the approach could potentially be generalized to other disease states and immunological phenotypes. In a later analysis, 16,951 TCR beta sequences were associated with specific HLA alleles at a false discovery rate of 0.05. An association between a missense DCLRE1C variant and V-gene and J-gene trimming of TCR beta chains was found in a later genetic analysis and replicated in an independent cohort. Because HLA typing was missing for some donors at each locus, association tests included only the typed subset. A further reported finding was that TCR beta sequences accurately predicted the HLA-A and HLA-B alleles for most subjects in the first cohort. Linkage disequilibrium might explain the correlated functional status among segregating V segments, but an unknown experimental factor could not be ruled out. A later analysis found that TCR association rates varied across HLA loci, with DRB1 alleles showing the most associated TCRs and HLA-C alleles the fewest. The study listed 150 to 200 TCR beta chains as associated with cytomegalovirus. When HLA alleles, especially DR and DQ, strongly co-occurred, attributing TCR associations to individual alleles was difficult. Because counts were too low, about 17 rarely observed V segments, including chromosome 9 orphons, were excluded from the earlier analysis of some 590 of the donors. In a later genetic analysis, fewer N-insertions in productive TCRs were reported among donors in an Asian-associated ancestry cluster than the roughly 640-donor mean. In vitro tests confirmed that three of the cytomegalovirus-associated TCR beta chains recognize cytomegalovirus antigens. This cohort had only TCR beta chains sequenced, and the lack of alpha or paired-chain data limited which features could be detected. Roughly uniform sequencing depth across donors was assumed in presence/absence analyses, although this assumption may not hold. Cytomegalovirus status was reported to be diagnosed by the classifier with high specificity and sensitivity in both the original and validation cohorts. According to a later analysis, most CMV-associated TCR beta chains appeared to be HLA-restricted, and the HLA associations seemed to be driven largely by CMV exposure. Broadly in line with IMGT annotations, most TCR beta V segments showed up in productive rearrangements about 87% or about 30% of the time in an earlier analysis of roughly 590 of the donors. For the cohort, immune exposure information was limited to CMV serostatus. According to a later analysis, parvovirus B19, influenza, CMV and Epstein-Barr virus appeared linked to several top co-occurrence clusters. A group of highly shared sequence variants was considered likely to be a technical artifact of the sequencing pipeline. Across donors, most TCR sequences were observed very rarely, whereas some public TCRs were present in many individuals. In a later analysis, HLA-associated TCR beta chains were found to be more clonally expanded and to have lower generation probabilities than equally common non-associated chains.

The cohort was made up of approximately 670 healthy bone marrow donors. At the time of sampling, every cohort member was nominally healthy, though immune exposures that went unrecorded were likely present. The donor tested CMV seropositive, placing the donor among the 290 or so seropositive members of the cohort. Each donor provided a peripheral blood sample, and peripheral blood mononuclear cells were used for TCR beta sequencing. The Qiagen DNeasy Blood Extraction Kit was used to extract genomic DNA from the blood cell samples. A note on this clone: Its target antigen remains unknown. Base qualities were left out, and no much larger clone turns up one base away.

Library generation was performed with the immunoSEQ multiplex PCR assay. The multiplex PCR relied on a mix of 60 forward primers for TCR Vbeta segments and 13 reverse primers for TCR Jbeta segments. The CDR3 region of rearranged TCR beta genes was amplified from genomic DNA by a multiplex PCR assay. Amplified TCR beta libraries were sequenced as 87-base-pair reads on the Illumina HiSeq System. Processing in the source paper ran as follows. Across the 500 to 850 repertoires, a later analysis counted around 80 million unique TCR beta chains, some 11 million of which were shared by at least two donors. A nearest-neighbor algorithm error-corrected the raw reads and collapsed the reads into unique sequences, merging closely related sequences to remove PCR and sequencing errors. CDR3 sequences were aligned to IMGT reference sequences to assign V, D and J gene segments. For a sequence to be retained, a match of at least six nucleotides to both a V gene segment and a J gene segment was required. Rearrangements were called productive when the CDR3 lacked stop codons and stayed in frame with V and J; all others were non-productive. Following IMGT convention, CDR3 was defined as the stretch from the second conserved V-encoded cysteine up to the conserved J-encoded phenylalanine. Sequences without an unambiguous match to a single V gene segment were excluded from the earlier analysis of 450 to 650 of the donors. In an earlier analysis of 587 of the donors, V segments were called functional above 56.7% productive rearrangements and were called segregating when the between-donor standard deviation exceeded 5%. To diagnose cytomegalovirus status from the catalog of TCR beta chain sequences, a statistical classification framework was built. In a later analysis, V and J genes were assigned by comparing TCR nucleotide sequences against IMGT/GENE-DB human TR gene sequences. In a later analysis, CDR3 sequences and most-parsimonious VDJ recombination scenarios were assigned using the TCRdist pipeline. In a later analysis, each TCR beta chain was defined by its CDR3 amino acid sequence together with its V-gene family, and reads lacking a unique V-gene family were excluded. In a later analysis, fewer than 600 highly shared, low-generation-probability nucleotide sequences were removed to address suspected cross-contamination and a sequencing artifact. In a later analysis, a clonal expansion index for each public chain was calculated from normalized within-repertoire ranks of inferred template counts. Generation probabilities in a later analysis came from a VDJ recombination model fitted to out-of-frame rearrangements, and those results were checked against IGoR. Hypergeometric tests were used in a later analysis to score TCR-TCR, TCR-HLA and TCR-CMV co-occurrence, with a repertoire-size bias correction applied to the TCR pairs. In a later analysis, false discovery rates were estimated by permuting HLA or CMV assignments 20 times. In a later analysis, co-occurring TCRs were grouped with DBSCAN, and TCRdist sequence similarity was added when clustering was performed within HLA-allele-positive subsets. Co-occurrence clustering excluded repertoires with fewer than 30,000 or more than 120,000 public chains, plus five with anomalous nucleotide sharing. TCRdb carries this immuneACCESS record with in-frame sequences only. Its versions omit some clonotypes, under half of them owing to an unresolved V gene in the studies checked, with the rest unexplained. That table furnishes V, J and clone size, whereas the DNA furnished D and trimming. This sample is represented by about 160,000 clones; about 75% of them were singletons. The ten largest account for 3% of the sample.

This TCR was sampled from a woman between 50 and 59 years old in good health and CMV-seropositive. The source material was PBMCs.

The nucleotide sequence reads TGTGCCAGCAGCACCGGACAGCGTAACTCTGGAAACACCATATATTTT. Translated, it gives CASSTGQRNSGNTIYF. The rearranged chain carries TRBV5-8 and TRBJ1-3; TRBD1 might be the D gene, on 6 matching bases. The V end loses 4 bases and the J end loses 0 bases, and a stretch of 14 bases separates them. Counted from cysteine to phenylalanine, this CDR3 has 16 amino acids. This entry keeps only the CDR3 DNA: 48 bases, framed from base 1. The germline V gene specifies SGHTS as CDR1 and YDEGEE as CDR2.